A selection of T cell receptor beta chains follows, all from one sample in a study of blood T cell repertoires in COVID-19. Profiled with immunoSEQ multiplex PCR; TCRdb holds only in-frame clones, not every one. The repertoire holds over 85,000 clones, with around 93% as singletons. Sequencing was done on a sample of peripheral blood. The receptors were sampled from a human donor with active COVID-19. The donor label of this sample is uncertain. Both conserved end residues are part of each CDR3. A D gene is named only where the DNA matches it firmly. Clone sizes are given selectively: once, few, many, or a class where the clone is expanded.

size: NA; D: TRBD1; J: TRBJ1-2; V: TRBV5-1; CDR3: CASSLAGTDGYTF; DNA: TGCGCCAGCAGCTTGGCGGGGACAGATGGCTACACCTTC
size: NA; D: TRBD2; J: TRBJ2-7; V: TRBV28; CDR3: CASSLLPGLAYEQYF; DNA: TGTGCCAGCAGTTTATTACCGGGACTAGCTTACGAGCAGTACTTC
size: few; D: TRBD1; J: TRBJ1-2; V: TRBV2; CDR3: CASRARGTGRENYGYTF; DNA: TGTGCCAGCAGGGCCCGTGGGACAGGGAGAGAAAACTATGGCTACACCTTC
size: NA; D: NA; J: TRBJ2-3; V: TRBV2; CDR3: CASSVEGVSTDTQYF; DNA: TGTGCCAGCAGTGTAGAAGGGGTTAGCACAGATACGCAGTATTTT
size: NA; D: TRBD2; J: TRBJ2-5; V: TRBV18; CDR3: CASSPGTSGPLRETQYF; DNA: TGTGCCAGCTCACCAGGGACTAGCGGGCCCCTGAGGGAGACCCAGTACTTC
size: once; D: NA; J: TRBJ1-6; V: TRBV11-2; CDR3: CASSLTAPPTNSPLHF; DNA: TGTGCCAGCAGCTTGACAGCACCTCCTACGAATTCACCCCTCCACTTT
size: NA; D: NA; J: TRBJ2-1; V: TRBV21-1; CDR3: CASSSNNERGPSRQFF; DNA: TGTGCCAGCAGCTCAAATAATGAGAGGGGGCCTAGTCGGCAGTTCTTC
size: once; D: NA; J: TRBJ2-3; V: TRBV4-1; CDR3: CASSQDSLVGDTQYF; DNA: TGCGCCAGCAGCCAAGATTCACTAGTAGGAGATACGCAGTATTTT
size: few; D: TRBD1; J: TRBJ1-3; V: TRBV3-1/TRBV3-2; CDR3: CASSPRGGTGNRNTIYF; DNA: TGTGCCAGCAGCCCCCGGGGAGGGACAGGGAATAGAAACACCATATATTTT
size: NA; D: NA; J: TRBJ1-1; V: TRBV19; CDR3: CASIPTLLGATEAFF; DNA: TGTGCCAGTATTCCGACACTCCTTGGGGCCACTGAAGCTTTCTTT
size: NA; D: TRBD1; J: TRBJ1-1; V: TRBV5-4; CDR3: CASSLEPYRGRGQNTEAFF; DNA: TGTGCCAGCAGCTTGGAGCCTTACAGGGGGCGAGGGCAAAACACTGAAGCTTTCTTT
size: NA; D: NA; J: TRBJ1-5; V: TRBV19; CDR3: CASGRGYNQPQHF; DNA: TGTGCCAGTGGTCGAGGCTACAATCAGCCCCAGCATTTT
size: NA; D: NA; J: TRBJ1-5; V: TRBV3-1/TRBV3-2; CDR3: CASSQSTQPQHF; DNA: TGTGCCAGCAGCCAATCTACTCAGCCCCAGCATTTT
size: NA; D: NA; J: TRBJ1-5; V: TRBV11-2; CDR3: CASSVLSGWGQPQHF; DNA: TGTGCCAGCAGCGTTTTAAGCGGGTGGGGGCAGCCCCAGCATTTT
size: NA; D: TRBD2; J: TRBJ2-5; V: TRBV28; CDR3: CASSLEAGGGETQYF; DNA: TGTGCCAGCAGTTTAGAAGCGGGGGGAGGGGAGACCCAGTACTTC
size: NA; D: TRBD2; J: TRBJ2-7; V: TRBV25-1; CDR3: CASSEGRGTSSYEQYF; DNA: TGTGCCAGCAGTGAGGGGAGGGGAACTAGCTCCTACGAGCAGTACTTC
size: NA; D: NA; J: TRBJ2-7; V: TRBV12-3/TRBV12-4; CDR3: CASSTGVFEQYF; DNA: TGTGCCAGCAGTACCGGGGTTTTTGAGCAGTACTTC
size: once; D: TRBD1; J: TRBJ1-2; V: TRBV27; CDR3: CASSIGTGVFGYTF; DNA: TGTGCCAGCAGTATCGGGACAGGGGTTTTTGGCTACACCTTC
size: NA; D: TRBD1; J: TRBJ2-7; V: TRBV6-2/TRBV6-3; CDR3: CASSSVGTGDGYEQYF; DNA: TGTGCCAGCAGTTCCGTCGGGACAGGGGACGGCTACGAGCAGTACTTC
size: NA; D: NA; J: TRBJ2-7; V: TRBV5-5; CDR3: CASSLGQGGSYEQYF; DNA: TGTGCCAGCAGCTTGGGACAGGGAGGCTCCTACGAGCAGTACTTC
size: NA; D: NA; J: TRBJ2-2; V: TRBV7-9; CDR3: CASSDRTGELFF; DNA: TGTGCCAGCAGCGACAGGACCGGGGAGCTGTTTTTT
size: NA; D: NA; J: TRBJ1-1; V: TRBV2; CDR3: CASAAGSHPPEAFF; DNA: TGTGCCAGTGCCGCCGGGTCCCATCCACCTGAAGCTTTCTTT
size: NA; D: TRBD2; J: TRBJ2-1; V: TRBV6-5; CDR3: CASSQLAGGHNEQFF; DNA: TGTGCCAGCAGCCAACTAGCGGGGGGGCACAATGAGCAGTTCTTC
size: NA; D: NA; J: TRBJ2-4; V: TRBV9; CDR3: CASSVGGAKNIQYF; DNA: TGTGCCAGCAGCGTGGGGGGTGCCAAAAACATTCAGTACTTC
size: NA; D: NA; J: TRBJ1-1; V: TRBV5-4; CDR3: CASSLKATEWSLNTEAFF; DNA: TGTGCCAGCAGCTTGAAAGCGACTGAATGGAGCTTGAACACTGAAGCTTTCTTT
size: NA; D: NA; J: TRBJ1-6; V: TRBV28; CDR3: CASSAYSHNSPLHF; DNA: TGTGCCAGCAGTGCGTATTCGCATAATTCACCCCTCCACTTT
size: NA; D: NA; J: TRBJ1-2; V: TRBV19; CDR3: CASSIVTTRAYGYTF; DNA: TGTGCCAGTAGTATCGTGACGACAAGAGCCTATGGCTACACCTTC
size: NA; D: NA; J: TRBJ2-4; V: TRBV12-5; CDR3: CASGLVPERPAKNIQYF; DNA: TGTGCTAGTGGTTTGGTACCAGAGCGGCCAGCCAAAAACATTCAGTACTTC
size: NA; D: TRBD1; J: TRBJ2-7; V: TRBV6-6; CDR3: CASSHSGTGLREQYF; DNA: TGTGCCAGCAGCCACTCCGGGACAGGGCTGAGGGAGCAGTACTTC
size: NA; D: TRBD1; J: TRBJ2-3; V: TRBV3-1/TRBV3-2; CDR3: CASSQDIRDRDTDTQYF; DNA: TGTGCCAGCAGCCAAGATATTCGGGACAGAGACACAGATACGCAGTATTTT
size: NA; D: TRBD2; J: TRBJ2-2; V: TRBV4-2; CDR3: CASSHGKLAGGNTGELFF; DNA: TGTGCCAGCAGCCACGGAAAACTAGCGGGGGGGAACACCGGGGAGCTGTTTTTT
size: NA; D: NA; J: TRBJ1-5; V: TRBV19; CDR3: CASSMWAPDQPQHF; DNA: TGTGCCAGTAGTATGTGGGCCCCAGATCAGCCCCAGCATTTT
size: NA; D: TRBD1; J: TRBJ2-7; V: TRBV12-3/TRBV12-4; CDR3: CASSLLRGYEQYF; DNA: TGTGCCAGCAGTTTACTCAGGGGGTACGAGCAGTACTTC
size: NA; D: NA; J: TRBJ2-1; V: TRBV5-1; CDR3: CASSLLTGERDEQFF; DNA: TGCGCCAGCAGCTTGTTGACGGGGGAGAGGGATGAGCAGTTCTTC
size: few; D: TRBD1; J: TRBJ1-4; V: TRBV7-9; CDR3: CASSLASQGGYEKLFF; DNA: TGTGCCAGCAGCTTAGCGAGCCAGGGGGGCTATGAAAAACTGTTTTTT
size: NA; D: TRBD2; J: TRBJ2-3; V: TRBV3-1/TRBV3-2; CDR3: CASSQGLAGGTDTQYF; DNA: TGTGCCAGCAGCCAAGGACTAGCGGGGGGGACAGATACGCAGTATTTT
size: NA; D: TRBD2; J: TRBJ2-3; V: TRBV6-5; CDR3: CASSMRGVRTDTQYF; DNA: TGTGCCAGCAGTATGCGGGGGGTTCGGACAGATACGCAGTATTTT
size: once; D: NA; J: TRBJ1-6; V: TRBV12-5; CDR3: CASGLVRGRDYNSPLHF; DNA: TGTGCTAGTGGTTTGGTAAGAGGCCGGGACTATAATTCACCCCTCCACTTT
size: NA; D: NA; J: TRBJ2-2; V: TRBV24-1; CDR3: CATSAGTPINTGELFF; DNA: TGTGCCACCAGTGCCGGGACTCCTATAAACACCGGGGAGCTGTTTTTT
size: NA; D: TRBD2; J: TRBJ2-7; V: TRBV2; CDR3: CASSELAGQYF; DNA: TGTGCCAGCAGTGAACTAGCGGGGCAGTACTTC
size: NA; D: NA; J: TRBJ2-3; V: TRBV6-4; CDR3: CASSDPPFTDTQYF; DNA: TGTGCCAGCAGTGACCCCCCCTTCACAGATACGCAGTATTTT
size: once; D: TRBD2; J: TRBJ2-7; V: TRBV5-4; CDR3: CASSFSGGAYEQYF; DNA: TGTGCCAGCAGCTTTAGCGGGGGGGCCTACGAGCAGTACTTC
size: NA; D: TRBD2; J: TRBJ2-5; V: TRBV5-1; CDR3: CASSTLAGSQETQYF; DNA: TGCGCCAGCAGCACACTAGCGGGGAGTCAAGAGACCCAGTACTTC
size: NA; D: TRBD1; J: TRBJ1-2; V: TRBV2; CDR3: CASSADRRASNYGYTF; DNA: TGTGCCAGCAGCGCGGACAGGAGGGCTTCTAACTATGGCTACACCTTC
size: NA; D: NA; J: TRBJ2-5; V: TRBV2; CDR3: CATRGALGGQYF; DNA: TGTGCCACCAGAGGGGCCTTAGGTGGCCAGTACTTC
size: once; D: TRBD1; J: TRBJ1-1; V: TRBV4-2; CDR3: CASSQAPRTGRRNTEAFF; DNA: TGTGCCAGCAGCCAAGCCCCCCGGACAGGGCGGAGGAACACTGAAGCTTTCTTT
size: NA; D: NA; J: TRBJ1-5; V: TRBV10-3; CDR3: CAISGTNNQPQHF; DNA: TGTGCCATCAGCGGGACTAACAATCAGCCCCAGCATTTT
size: NA; D: NA; J: TRBJ1-1; V: TRBV7-9; CDR3: CASVQGTENTEAFF; DNA: TGTGCCTCGGTCCAGGGGACCGAGAACACTGAAGCTTTCTTT
size: NA; D: NA; J: TRBJ2-1; V: TRBV7-9; CDR3: CASSPSSVYNEQFF; DNA: TGTGCCAGCAGCCCCTCGTCGGTTTACAATGAGCAGTTCTTC
size: NA; D: NA; J: TRBJ2-5; V: TRBV5-5; CDR3: CASSLVFSNQETQYF; DNA: TGTGCCAGCAGCTTGGTCTTCAGTAACCAAGAGACCCAGTACTTC
size: few; D: TRBD1; J: TRBJ1-4; V: TRBV7-9; CDR3: CASGHTGGNEKLFF; DNA: TGTGCCAGCGGACATACAGGGGGCAATGAAAAACTGTTTTTT
size: NA; D: TRBD2; J: TRBJ2-3; V: TRBV5-4; CDR3: CASSFTHGGVTDTQYF; DNA: TGTGCCAGCAGCTTTACCCACGGGGGGGTAACAGATACGCAGTATTTT